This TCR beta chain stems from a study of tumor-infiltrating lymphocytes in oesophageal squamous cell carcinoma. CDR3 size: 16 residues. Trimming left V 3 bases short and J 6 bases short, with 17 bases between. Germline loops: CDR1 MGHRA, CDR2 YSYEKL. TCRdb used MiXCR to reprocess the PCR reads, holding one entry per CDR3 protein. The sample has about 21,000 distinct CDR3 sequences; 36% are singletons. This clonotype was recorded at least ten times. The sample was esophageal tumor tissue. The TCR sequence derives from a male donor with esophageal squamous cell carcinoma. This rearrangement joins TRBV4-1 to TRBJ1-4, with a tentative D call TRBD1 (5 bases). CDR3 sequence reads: CASSQGYGTVDEKLFF. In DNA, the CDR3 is TGCGCCAGCAGCCAGGGATACGGGACTGTGGATGAAAAACTGTTTTTT.